This is a list of T cell receptor beta chains from one sample in a study of CXCR3-negative and CXCR3-positive naive CD8 T cells. TCRdb processed the 5' RACE reads again and assigns one entry to each CDR3 protein, with no DNA. The sample has some 22,000 distinct CDR3 sequences, and its top ten clones hold around 18%. Sequencing was carried out using memory CD8+ T cells from blood. Source of these receptors: a human donor in good health. Some clones in this sample may be carry-over from other donors' samples. Both conserved end residues are part of each CDR3. Fields, in order: clone size, CDR3 length, J gene, V gene, CDR3 protein. Clone size is stated in some rows and not others, as once, few, many or a class when expanded.

>NA|14|TRBJ2-1|TRBV19
CASSIGTSGSEQFF
>NA|17|TRBJ2-1|TRBV7-2
CASSLLLAGGVYNEQFF
>NA|15|TRBJ1-2|TRBV1
CTSSQISPFKDGYTF
>NA|17|TRBJ2-7|TRBV4-3
CASSQDYRLARSYEQYF
>NA|16|TRBJ2-7|TRBV28
CASSFGAALPSYEQYF
>NA|16|TRBJ1-6|TRBV7-9
CASSPRGAEGYSPLHF
>NA|20|TRBJ2-2|TRBV4-3
CASSPLMPVPGEAGAGELFF
>NA|18|TRBJ2-6|TRBV7-3
CASSLTSGGPVGANVLTF
>NA|15|TRBJ1-6|TRBV9
CASSENLTPNSPLHF
>NA|15|TRBJ2-7|TRBV20-1
CSANPPSGGSYEQYF
>NA|15|TRBJ2-2|TRBV4-3
CASSQTGPYAGELFF
>NA|12|TRBJ2-1|TRBV29-1
CSAQDRDNEQFF
>NA|16|TRBJ2-1|TRBV28
CASSSPFGTGNNEQFF
>NA|15|TRBJ2-3|TRBV29-1
CSARGGGGPTDTQYF
>NA|15|TRBJ1-4|TRBV7-9
CASGLLRDSREKLFF
>NA|15|TRBJ2-2|TRBV5-1
CASSYGTFDTGELFF
>NA|18|TRBJ1-2|TRBV12-3/TRBV12-4
CASTTSGGGTPLYYGYTF
>medium-sized|16|TRBJ2-6|TRBV10-3
CAISESGGSGANVLTF
>medium-sized|15|TRBJ1-5|TRBV4-1
CASSQGIVGNQPQHF
>NA|17|TRBJ1-2|TRBV9
CASSVLTQGVPSDGYTF
>NA|14|TRBJ2-7|TRBV7-9
CASSQGTSPYEQYF
>NA|16|TRBJ2-3|TRBV7-2
CASSLPRDRATDTQYF
>NA|13|TRBJ1-1|TRBV20-1
CSARTRENTEAFF
>NA|13|TRBJ2-1|TRBV9
CASSVGAGGLQFF
>NA|11|TRBJ2-2|TRBV29-1
CSVPGAGELFF
>NA|17|TRBJ2-2|TRBV29-1
CSVANTSGRAFTGELFF
>NA|11|TRBJ2-7|TRBV20-1
CSARQGYEQYF
>NA|13|TRBJ2-5|TRBV10-3
CAISVYLAETQYF
>NA|15|TRBJ2-7|TRBV5-1
CASSPALEGGYEQYF
>NA|17|TRBJ2-1|TRBV6-5
CASSLDRGSTNYNEQFF
>NA|15|TRBJ2-3|TRBV29-1
CSVTEWRGATDTQYF
>NA|14|TRBJ1-1|TRBV18
CASSPRDALTEAFF
>medium-sized|12|TRBJ2-7|TRBV20-1
CSARRWGYEQYF
>NA|14|TRBJ2-1|TRBV6-2/TRBV6-3
CASSKEVSYNEQFF
>NA|16|TRBJ2-1|TRBV29-1
CSVEAGTGSPNGEQFF
>NA|13|TRBJ1-4|TRBV7-3
CASSPHVGEKLFF
>NA|15|TRBJ2-3|TRBV6-6
CASSYTPDSSDTQYF
>NA|16|TRBJ2-1|TRBV6-2/TRBV6-3
CASSLGLVVRYNEQFF
>NA|14|TRBJ1-1|TRBV29-1
CSVGPTGENTEAFF
>NA|15|TRBJ2-6|TRBV7-8
CASSPRPSGANVLTF